The entry below describes one T cell receptor beta chain. TCRdb's copy holds only in-frame clones and misses some; the assay was immunoSEQ multiplex PCR. The sample has about 230,000 clones; 84% are singletons. The data belong to a study of blood T cell repertoires in COVID-19. This CDR3 region has 13 residues. Deletions cut 5 bases from V and 5 bases from J, with 9 bases between. Germline values: CDR1 SGHVS, CDR2 FQNEAQ. Sequences were obtained from peripheral blood. The rearrangement joins TRBV7-8 to TRBJ2-2; D gene unclear. This sequence originates from a man aged 35 to 55 who had recovered from COVID-19. For the CDR3, the DNA is TGTGCCAGCAGCCAGAGCAGGACCGGGGAGCTGTTTTTT. It yields the protein CASSQSRTGELFF.